This T cell receptor beta chain was identified during a study of immune heterogeneity within non-small cell lung tumors. About the study: A handful of squamous cell carcinomas, around 10 non-squamous carcinomas and 1 not otherwise specified made up the tumors.

V dropped 2 bases and J dropped 5; count of bases not matched to a gene: 12. The CDR3 consists of 16 residues. Germline CDR1 is LNHDA and CDR2 is SQIVND (reference sequence). General study results and limits: T-cell receptor beta clonotypes at high frequency differed largely between individual patients. Alongside site-unique high-frequency clones, identical dominant CDR3 beta clonotypes recurred across tumor sites within a patient.

Amplification of TCR beta CDR3 was performed by multiplex PCR with 32 V and 13 J primers. MiXCR, applied by TCRdb to the multiplex PCR reads, yields one record per CDR3 protein. The sample lists roughly 23,000 distinct CDR3 sequences; less than 35% were seen once. This clonotype was seen a handful of times. Its antigen remains unknown. Template input was genomic DNA from bulk tumor (about 600 ng per sample). Primary tumors were biopsied several times each, far apart, intraoperatively. Surgery that was curative in intent was performed on patients with untreated, newly diagnosed non-small cell lung cancer. Donation came from patients with newly diagnosed non-small cell lung cancer who were having surgery with curative intent.

This clonotype was obtained from a man between 40 and 49 years old with non-small cell lung cancer. The chain couples TRBV19 to TRBJ2-7, with 7 positions matching TRBD1. The sequencing input was lung tumor tissue. The CDR3 DNA reads TGTGCCAGTAGTATACAAACTACAGGGGATTACCACGAGCAGTACTTC. Its protein is CASSIQTTGDYHEQYF.